The source of this TCR beta chain is a study of T cell repertoires in cytomegalovirus infection. General study points: Summed public TCR beta family frequency identified CMV carriers bearing the relevant HLA.

This clonotype has at least ten counts. Its cognate antigen is unknown. TCRdb ran MiXCR on the reads and lists one entry per CDR3 protein. This sample has 200,000 to 250,000 distinct CDR3 sequences, with 9% to 15% found just once. The CDR3 totals 13 residues. Trimming removed 4 bases from V and 16 bases from J; junction bases left unmatched: 13. The germline gives CDR1 SGHKS, CDR2 YYEKEE (reference sequence). Material: PBMCs. The chain combines TRBV5-5 with TRBJ1-4; 7 nucleotides agree with TRBD1. The clonotype comes from a human donor in good health (CMV status not recorded). Some clones in this sample may be carry-over from other donors' samples. The CDR3 loop reads CASSQKVVRTGFF. In nucleotides, the CDR3 is TGTGCCAGCAGCCAGAAGGTTGTCCGGACAGGGTTTTTT.